Shown below are 21 T cell receptor beta chains from a single sample sequenced in a study of blood T cell repertoires in COVID-19. Sequencing was performed with immunoSEQ multiplex PCR; in TCRdb, only in-frame clones are kept and a portion is missing. This sample has 130,000 to 150,000 clones, with around 85% found just once. Sequenced input: PBMCs or T cells enriched from blood (not recorded which). The receptor source for this set is a man aged 50 to 60 who had recovered from COVID-19.

The chain has TRBV7-9 and TRBJ2-7; 12 bases agree with TRBD2. The V and J ends lost 5 bases and 4 bases, in that order; junction bases with no gene match: 9. CDR3 length equals 16 residues. In germline, CDR1 is SEHNR, CDR2 FQNEAQ (reference sequence). For the CDR3, the DNA is TGTGCCAGCAGCCCTATGACCGGACTAGCGGGGTACGAGCAGTACTTC. Translation gives CASSPMTGLAGYEQYF.

The J gene is TRBJ2-1, the V gene TRBV7-8, with TRBD2 matching 8 bases. V shed 5 bases, J shed 4 bases, and the junction held 7 bases outside the gene matches. Germline loops: CDR1 SGHVS, CDR2 FQNEAQ. The CDR3 totals 15 residues. The CDR3 bases are TGTGCCAGCAGCATTCAGCGGGGGTCGTACAATGAGCAGTTCTTC. It yields the protein CASSIQRGSYNEQFF.

The V gene is TRBV10-3, the J gene TRBJ1-4; 9 bases agree with TRBD1. The CDR3 loop spans 20 amino acids. Germline CDR1 ENHRY, CDR2 SYGVKD. V lost 7 bases, J lost 0 bases, and 18 bases stayed unmatched. CDR3 loop: CAIIPPGQGRFNATNEKLFF. The CDR3 DNA follows: TGTGCCATCATTCCTCCGGGACAGGGCCGTTTTAATGCAACTAATGAAAAACTGTTTTTT.

V and J are TRBV4-1 and TRBJ1-5; weak D call: TRBD1 (5 bases). The V end was cut by 1 base, the J end by 2 bases, with 12 bases between. The V gene's germline CDR1 is MGHRA and CDR2 YSYEKL. The CDR3 has 16 amino acids. The CDR3 loop reads CASSQGVGEGNQPQHF. CDR3 DNA: TGCGCCAGCAGCCAAGGGGTAGGGGAAGGCAATCAGCCCCAGCATTTT.

The V and J genes are TRBV7-3 and TRBJ2-5; weak D call: TRBD1 (5 bases). V lost 3 bases and J lost 5, with 13 bases in between. Germline V gives CDR1 SGHTA, CDR2 FQGTGA. The CDR3 runs to 14 residues. The CDR3: CASSFRAARETQYF. The CDR3 nucleotides read TGTGCCAGCAGCTTCAGGGCCGCCCGCGAGACCCAGTACTTC.

The chain joins TRBV12-3 or TRBV12-4 to TRBJ1-5; possibly TRBD1 for D (6 bases). This CDR3 contains 13 residues. V lost 6 bases, J lost 6 bases, and 12 bases lay in between. The CDR3 loop reads CASRGQDSQPQHF. The CDR3 DNA follows: TGTGCCAGCAGGGGACAAGACAGTCAGCCCCAGCATTTT.

In its sample, this clone was seen a few times. The chain links TRBV6-2 or TRBV6-3 to TRBJ2-2, with TRBD1 matching over 10 bases. Germline-derived CDR1 and CDR2 are MNHEY and SVGEGT. The CDR3 has 19 amino acids. V gave up 0 bases and J gave up 0 bases; unmatched junction bases: 7. The DNA for the CDR3 is TGTGCCAGCAGTTACTCGCTCGGGACAGGGGATTCGAACACCGGGGAGCTGTTTTTT. Amino acids: CASSYSLGTGDSNTGELFF.

The rearrangement uses TRBV5-1 and TRBJ2-7, with 7 bases matching TRBD1. This CDR3 is built from 16 residues. With 0 bases clipped from V and 0 bases from J, the junction kept 6 bases outside the gene matches. CDR1 SGHRS and CDR2 YFSETQ come from the germline V gene. DNA of the CDR3: TGCGCCAGCAGCTTGGCGACAGGGCCCAGCTCCTACGAGCAGTACTTC. It is translated as CASSLATGPSSYEQYF.

This clone came up once. CDR3 sequence reads: CASSTTGGASQPQHF. CDR3 coding DNA: TGTGCCAGCAGTACGACAGGGGGCGCGAGTCAGCCCCAGCATTTT. The chain combines TRBV6-5 with TRBJ1-5; 10 positions agree with TRBD1. CDR1 is MNHEY and CDR2 is SVGAGI in the germline V gene. The CDR3 runs 15 residues. The ends lost 5 bases at V and 6 bases at J; junction bases unmatched: 7.

The chain joins TRBV5-1 to TRBJ1-2, with D possibly TRBD1 on 5 matching bases. This CDR3 contains 15 residues. Germline CDR1 is SGHRS and CDR2 is YFSETQ. The V gene lost 0 bases and the J gene lost 6 bases, with 15 bases spanning the gap. The CDR3 nucleotides read TGCGCCAGCAGCTTGGAGTGGGCAGGGCAAAATGGCTACACCTTC. It translates to CASSLEWAGQNGYTF.

V and J are TRBV2 and TRBJ2-7; D may be TRBD1 (6 bases). Germline lookup yields CDR1 SNHLY and CDR2 FYNNEI. CDR3 length equals 14 residues. Trimming removed 7 bases from V and 1 base from J, with 14 bases in between. The CDR3 DNA reads TGTGCCAGCACCACACAGGGTGGGTCCTACGAGCAGTACTTC. Translating it yields CASTTQGGSYEQYF.

The rearrangement links TRBV10-2 to TRBJ1-1, with 7 bases aligning to TRBD1. Germline values: CDR1 WSHSY, CDR2 SAAADI. V dropped 6 bases and J dropped 1; count of bases not matched to a gene: 2. This CDR3 has 13 residues. As DNA, the CDR3 is TGCGCCAGCAGATGGGACAGGAACACTGAAGCTTTCTTT. Translating it yields CASRWDRNTEAFF.

This chain uses TRBV30 with TRBJ1-6; 7 bases are shared with TRBD1. The CDR3 totals 14 residues. Germline-derived CDR1 and CDR2 are GTSNPN and SVGIG (reference sequence). Losses at the gene ends were 5 bases for V and 5 bases for J; bases not matched to a gene: 6. In DNA form, the CDR3 reads TGTGCCTGGGCCCATACAGGGGATAATTCACCCCTCCACTTT. This translates into CAWAHTGDNSPLHF.

The chain links TRBV10-2 to TRBJ2-7; perhaps TRBD1 as D (5 bases). Trimming pared 0 bases from V and 0 bases from J, leaving 12 bases between. CDR3 length: 16 amino acids. Germline V gene data show CDR1 as WSHSY and CDR2 as SAAADI. CDR3 bases: TGCGCCAGCAGTGAGTCGGCAGGGCGACGCTCCTACGAGCAGTACTTC. It translates to CASSESAGRRSYEQYF.

This chain connects TRBV30 to TRBJ2-7; TRBD2 matches 12 bases. This CDR3 is built from 13 residues. V shed 4 bases, J shed 2 bases, and the junction held 0 bases outside the gene matches. The germline gives CDR1 GTSNPN, CDR2 SVGIG (reference sequence). In nucleotides, the CDR3 is TGTGCCTGGACTAGCGGGGGGGCCTACGAGCAGTACTTC. Its protein product is CAWTSGGAYEQYF.

J is TRBJ2-2 and V is TRBV6-5, with TRBD2 as a possible D gene (7 bases). Trimming shortened V by 2 bases and J by 5 bases, and 15 bases separated the two germline ends. This CDR3 comprises 16 residues. Germline assignment: CDR1 MNHEY and CDR2 SVGAGI. CDR3 sequence reads: CASSYAGGPLTGELFF. Written as DNA, the CDR3 is TGTGCCAGCAGTTACGCCGGGGGGCCCCTTACCGGGGAGCTGTTTTTT.

The chain uses TRBV2 and TRBJ1-1; D may be TRBD1 (5 bases). This CDR3 contains 11 residues. The V end was cut by 9 bases, the J end by 8 bases, with 13 bases between. Germline loops: CDR1 SNHLY, CDR2 FYNNEI. Written as DNA, the CDR3 is TGTGCCAGTAGGGGTAGTAGGGAAGCTTTCTTT. It specifies CASRGSREAFF.

The V gene is TRBV4-3, the J gene TRBJ1-2; D might be TRBD1 (6 bases). The ends were cut back, 1 base at V and 7 bases at J, with 13 bases in the middle. Germline V CDR1 and CDR2: LGHNA, YSLEER. The CDR3 covers 14 residues. This CDR3 reads CASSQVEAGAGYTF. Here the CDR3 DNA reads TGCGCCAGCAGCCAAGTGGAGGCGGGGGCTGGCTACACCTTC.

The rearrangement links TRBV15 to TRBJ2-1; TRBD2 matches 13 bases. This CDR3 contains 15 residues. V shed 3 bases, J shed 7 bases, and the junction held 3 bases outside the gene matches. Germline values: CDR1 LNHNV, CDR2 YYDKDF (reference sequence). For the CDR3, the DNA is TGTGCCACCAGCAGGCCGGGACTAGCGGGGAATGAGCAGTTCTTC. Its protein is CATSRPGLAGNEQFF. The variable domain in full, with the rest retrieved from reference TRBV15 and TRBJ2-1, is DAMVIQNPRYQVTQFGKPVTLSCSQTLNHNVMYWYQQKSSQAPKLLFHYYDKDFNNEADTPDNFQSRRPNTSFCFLDIRSPGLGDTAMYLCATSRPGLAGNEQFFGPGTRLTVL.

The rearrangement links TRBV24-1 to TRBJ1-5; TRBD1 matches 7 bases. Germline V lookup: CDR1 KGHDR, CDR2 SFDVKD. The V segment lost 2 bases and the J segment 4 bases; nucleotides outside the gene matches: 7. The length of the CDR3 is 16 residues. The CDR3 is CATSDSRRGRNQPQHF. CDR3 DNA sequence: TGTGCCACCAGTGATTCGCGCAGGGGGAGGAATCAGCCCCAGCATTTT.

This chain links TRBV7-2 with TRBJ1-2; 9 bases align to TRBD1. After removal of 5 bases from V and 5 bases from J, the junction contained 3 bases not matched to a gene. Per germline, CDR1 SGHTA and CDR2 FQGNSA. This CDR3 region has 13 residues. Written as DNA, the CDR3 is TGTGCCAGCAGCCCGACAGGGGGGTATGGCTACACCTTC. It yields the protein CASSPTGGYGYTF.